These T cell receptor beta chains were read from a single sample in a study of blood T cell repertoires in COVID-19. Assay used: immunoSEQ multiplex PCR; TCRdb lists only in-frame clones, some missing. The sample includes around 300,000 clones, over 75% seen only once; the top ten take about 5%. Specimen: PBMCs or T cells enriched from blood (not recorded which). The receptors were sampled from a man aged 25-45 years who had recovered from COVID-19. CDR3s include the opening cysteine and the closing phenylalanine or tryptophan. A D gene is named only where the DNA matches it firmly.

TRBJ2-5 TRBD2 TRBV19 CASSVGTSGFGRETQYF TGTGCCAGTAGTGTCGGGACTAGTGGGTTTGGTAGAGAGACCCAGTACTTC
TRBJ2-7 TRBD1 TRBV4-2 CASSQDGTGVWEQYF TGTGCCAGCAGCCAAGACGGGACAGGGGTGTGGGAGCAGTACTTC
TRBJ1-3 TRBD1 TRBV5-1 CASSAGTGMFGNTIYF TGCGCCAGCAGCGCCGGGACAGGGATGTTCGGAAACACCATATATTTT
TRBJ2-7 . TRBV18 CASSPGGRGGEQYF TGTGCCAGCTCACCAGGTGGCCGCGGAGGGGAGCAGTACTTC
TRBJ1-1 . TRBV6-5 CASSYSRGTEAFF TGTGCCAGCAGTTACTCTCGGGGCACTGAAGCTTTCTTT
TRBJ2-5 . TRBV11-2 CASSLGGGPQETQYF TGTGCCAGCAGCTTAGGTGGCGGGCCCCAAGAGACCCAGTACTTC
TRBJ1-4 TRBD1 TRBV27 CASSSLSWTGEEKLFF TGTGCCAGCAGTTCCCTAAGTTGGACAGGGGAGGAAAAACTGTTTTTT
TRBJ2-1 TRBD1 TRBV6-5 CASSSGQGANEQFF TGTGCCAGCAGTTCCGGACAGGGGGCGAATGAGCAGTTCTTC
TRBJ1-1 . TRBV21-1 CASSKESQNTEAFF TGTGCCAGCAGCAAAGAATCCCAGAACACTGAAGCTTTCTTT
TRBJ2-3 TRBD2 TRBV5-4 CASSEGLAVTDTQYF TGTGCCAGCAGCGAGGGACTAGCGGTGACAGATACGCAGTATTTT